These 16 T cell receptor beta chains were all obtained from the same sample, sequenced in a study of OX40 agonist ivuxolimab in advanced cancers. The protocol was immunoSEQ multiplex PCR, while the TCRdb copy is restricted to in-frame clones and leaves out a portion. Among under 150,000 clones, approximately 94% were seen once, and the ten largest hold roughly 1%. The material was CD4+ or CD8+ T cells sorted from blood, obtained in a trial of the OX40 agonist ivuxolimab. These receptors originate from an adult with an advanced solid tumor such as melanoma, head and neck, liver or kidney cancer.

V gene TRBV4-1 combines with J gene TRBJ1-1, with D uncertain. Per the germline V gene, CDR1 is MGHRA and CDR2 is YSYEKL. The V and J ends lost 3 bases and 4 bases respectively, with 12 bases between them. The CDR3 is 14 amino acids. In nucleotides, the CDR3 is TGCGCCAGCAGCCAGACCCAATCTGGCACTGAAGCTTTCTTT. Translating it yields CASSQTQSGTEAFF.

This chain connects TRBV6-5 to TRBJ2-3; TRBD2 is a possible D gene (6 bases). Germline CDR1 is MNHEY and CDR2 is SVGAGI. V was shortened by 2 bases and J by 10 bases, with 10 bases between the two germline ends. The CDR3 covers 12 residues. CDR3 bases: TGTGCCAGCAGTTACACAGAGCGGGCGCAGTATTTT. Amino acids: CASSYTERAQYF.

This sequence joins TRBV28 and TRBJ2-2; D remains unclear. The CDR3 covers 10 residues. Per the germline V gene, CDR1 is MDHEN and CDR2 is SYDVKM. Trimming took 9 bases from V and 7 from J, leaving 6 bases between them. CDR3 in DNA: TGTGCCAGTTCCGGCGGGGAGCTGTTTTTT. Translated, it gives CASSGGELFF.

The chain joins TRBV6-5 to TRBJ2-5; 8 positions match TRBD1. The end of the DNA is better explained by TRBJ2-7, so the J call may be wrong. The CDR3 has 15 amino acids. Germline CDR1 and CDR2: MNHEY and SVGAGI. CDR3 sequence (DNA): TGTGCCAGCAGTTACTCCTGGACAGGGAAGTACGAGCAGTACTTC. Protein: CASSYSWTGKYEQYF.

V and J are TRBV29-1 and TRBJ1-2; 7 nucleotides align to TRBD1. V lost 7 bases and J lost 6; bases outside the gene matches: 8. Germline CDR1 reads SQVTM; CDR2 reads ANQGSEA. CDR3 size: 12 residues. The CDR3 loop reads CSGGQAEDGYTF. CDR3 coding DNA: TGCAGCGGTGGACAGGCAGAGGATGGCTACACCTTC.

The J gene is TRBJ2-5, the V gene TRBV28; no reliable D call. Trimming removed 5 bases from V and 4 bases from J, with 5 bases in between. The CDR3 runs to 11 residues. From germline, CDR1 is MDHEN and CDR2 SYDVKM. CDR3 in amino acids: CASSTPETQYF. Here the CDR3 DNA reads TGTGCCAGCAGTACACCAGAGACCCAGTACTTC.

The rearrangement joins TRBV5-4 to TRBJ1-6; D is uncertain. Germline-derived CDR1 and CDR2 are SGHNT and YYREEE (reference sequence). V lost 3 bases and J lost 6, with 7 bases in between. The CDR3 contains 13 residues. As DNA, the CDR3 is TGTGCCAGCAGCTCGTATGGTAATTCACCCCTCCACTTT. Its translation: CASSSYGNSPLHF.

The chain employs TRBV7-8 and TRBJ2-4, with D possibly being TRBD1 (6 bases). The CDR3 has 18 residues. The germline V and J ends were trimmed by 5 bases and 7 bases, with 27 bases remaining between them. In germline, CDR1 is SGHVS, CDR2 FQNEAQ. DNA for the CDR3: TGTGCCAGCAGCCGTGGCGGAGGAATAGGACAGAGGAGGAACATTCAGTACTTC. Protein product: CASSRGGGIGQRRNIQYF.

The rearrangement joins TRBV9 to TRBJ2-2; 7 bases map to TRBD1. The junction had 8 bases not matched to a gene; V was cut back by 5 bases and J by 7 bases. CDR3 length: 14 residues. The germline V gene encodes CDR1 SGDLS and CDR2 YYNGEE. The CDR3 sequence: CASSGTVGFGELFF. The CDR3 DNA follows: TGTGCCAGCAGTGGGACAGTGGGGTTCGGGGAGCTGTTTTTT.

This chain connects TRBV29-1 to TRBJ1-2, with a weak D call TRBD1 (5 bases). Germline CDR1 reads SQVTM; CDR2 reads ANQGSEA. CDR3 size: 12 residues. The V and J ends lost 4 bases and 5 bases respectively, with 11 bases between them. In DNA form, the CDR3 reads TGCAGCGTTGTTGACAGTTGGTATGGCTACACCTTC. It encodes CSVVDSWYGYTF.

The V call is TRBV2, the J call TRBJ1-5, with TRBD1 as a possible D gene (6 bases). Trimming pared 6 bases from V and 7 bases from J, leaving 16 bases between. Germline-derived CDR1 and CDR2 are SNHLY and FYNNEI. The length of the CDR3 is 14 residues. The CDR3, as DNA: TGTGCCAGCAGCGACCGGGACACCGGGCAGCCCCAGCATTTT. Residues: CASSDRDTGQPQHF. The full variable domain, with the rest looked up from reference TRBV2 and TRBJ1-5, is EPEVTQTPSHQVTQMGQEVILRCVPISNHLYFYWYRQILGQKVEFLVSFYNNEISEKSEIFDDQFSVERPDGSNFTLKIRSTKLEDSAMYFCASSDRDTGQPQHFGDGTRLSIL.

This chain connects TRBV7-2 to TRBJ2-7; 10 bases map to TRBD2. CDR1 and CDR2 (germline): SGHTA, FQGNSA. The length of the CDR3 is 15 residues. V was pared by 2 bases and J by 3 bases, with 4 bases of the junction left unmatched. CDR3 nucleotides: TGTGCCAGCAGCTTACGGGCTAGCGGGGGCTACGAGCAGTACTTC. This codes for CASSLRASGGYEQYF. The whole variable domain, remainder taken from reference TRBV7-2 and TRBJ2-7, is GAGVSQSPSNKVTEKGKDVELRCDPISGHTALYWYRQSLGQGLEFLIYFQGNSAPDKSGLPSDRFSAERTGGSVSTLTIQRTQQEDSAVYLCASSLRASGGYEQYFGPGTRLTVT.

The chain employs TRBV27 and TRBJ1-1; TRBD1 is a possible D gene (5 bases). Germline CDR1 reads MNHEY; CDR2 reads SMNVEV (reference sequence). The CDR3 sequence is 15 residues long. Deletions cut 7 bases from V and 0 bases from J, with 15 bases between. CDR3 in DNA: TGTGCCAGCAAGGGGCGGGTTGTTATGAACACTGAAGCTTTCTTT. As protein: CASKGRVVMNTEAFF.

This clone is a singleton in its sample. Other DNA sequences in this sample translate to the same CDR3. V and J are TRBV2 and TRBJ1-3; no definite D call. V was clipped by 5 bases and J by 0 bases, with 5 bases between them. CDR3 length equals 13 residues. The germline V gene has CDR1 SNHLY and CDR2 FYNNEI. CDR3 amino acids: CASSQNSGNTIYF. In DNA form, the CDR3 reads TGTGCCAGCAGTCAGAACTCTGGAAACACCATATATTTT.

CDR3 amino acids: CASSLVPTNEKLFF. In DNA form, the CDR3 reads TGTGCCAGCAGCTTGGTCCCAACTAATGAAAAACTGTTTTTT. The V and J genes are TRBV5-4 and TRBJ1-4; no clear D. V lost 0 bases, J lost 0 bases, and 3 bases lay in between. This CDR3 comprises 14 residues. Looked up from germline, CDR1 is SGHNT and CDR2 is YYREEE (reference sequence).

The chain couples TRBV11-2 to TRBJ1-2, with TRBD1 as a possible D gene (6 bases). V was cut by 5 bases and J by 2 bases, with 9 bases left in between. The germline V gene has CDR1 SGHAT and CDR2 FQNNGV. This CDR3 region has 13 residues. The CDR3 DNA reads TGTGCCAGCAGCCCAACAGGGAACTATGGCTACACCTTC. Its translation: CASSPTGNYGYTF.